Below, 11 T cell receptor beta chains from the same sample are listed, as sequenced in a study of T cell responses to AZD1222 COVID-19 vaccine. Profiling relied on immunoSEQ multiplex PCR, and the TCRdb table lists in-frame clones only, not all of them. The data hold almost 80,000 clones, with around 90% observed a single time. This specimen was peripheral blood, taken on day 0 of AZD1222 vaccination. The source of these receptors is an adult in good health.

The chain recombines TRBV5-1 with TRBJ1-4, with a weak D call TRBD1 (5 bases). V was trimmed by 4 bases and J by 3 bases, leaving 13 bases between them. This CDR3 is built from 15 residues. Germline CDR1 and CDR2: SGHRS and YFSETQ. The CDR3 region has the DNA TGCGCCAGCAGCCGGGTGGGGGTGTCTAATGAAAAACTGTTTTTT. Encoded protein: CASSRVGVSNEKLFF.

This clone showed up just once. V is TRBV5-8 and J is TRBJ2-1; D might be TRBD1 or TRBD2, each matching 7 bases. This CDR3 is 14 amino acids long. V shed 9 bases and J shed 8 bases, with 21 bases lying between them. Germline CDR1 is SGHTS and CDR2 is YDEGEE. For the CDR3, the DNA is TGTGCCACCTTAGATACACAGGGGAGGGATGAGCAGTTCTTC. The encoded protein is CATLDTQGRDEQFF. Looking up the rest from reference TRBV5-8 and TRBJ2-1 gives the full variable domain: EAGVTQSPTHLIKTRGQQATLRCSPISGHTSVYWYQQALGLGLQFLLWYDEGEERNRGNFPPRFSGRQFPNYSSELNVNALELEDSALYLCATLDTQGRDEQFFGPGTRLTVL.

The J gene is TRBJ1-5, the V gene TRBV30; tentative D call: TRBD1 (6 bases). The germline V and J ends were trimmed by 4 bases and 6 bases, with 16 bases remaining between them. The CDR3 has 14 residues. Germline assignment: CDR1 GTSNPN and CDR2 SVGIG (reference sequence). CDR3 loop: CAWTRGGASQPQHF. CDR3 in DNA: TGTGCCTGGACCCGAGGGGGGGCGAGTCAGCCCCAGCATTTT.

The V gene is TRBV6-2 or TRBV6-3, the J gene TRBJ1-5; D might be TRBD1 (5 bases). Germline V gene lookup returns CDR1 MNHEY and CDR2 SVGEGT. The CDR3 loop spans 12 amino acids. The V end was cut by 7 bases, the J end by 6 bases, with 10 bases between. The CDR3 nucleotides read TGTGCCAGCACCCCAGGGAGTCAGCCCCAGCATTTT. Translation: CASTPGSQPQHF.

The CDR3 DNA follows: TGTGCCAGCAGCCGAGCACTAGGTAGCGGGAGTTTGGGATACAATGAGCAGTTCTTC. This encodes CASSRALGSGSLGYNEQFF. The chain couples TRBV14 to TRBJ2-1; 9 bases line up with TRBD2. The V gene end was trimmed by 4 bases and the J gene end by 4 bases; junction bases not matched to a gene: 17. CDR1 SGHDN and CDR2 FVKESK come from the germline V gene. The CDR3 extends over 19 amino acids. The full variable domain, rest sourced from reference TRBV14 and TRBJ2-1, is EAGVTQFPSHSVIEKGQTVTLRCDPISGHDNLYWYRRVMGKEIKFLLHFVKESKQDESGMPNNRFLAERTGGTYSTLKVQPAELEDSGVYFCASSRALGSGSLGYNEQFFGPGTRLTVL.

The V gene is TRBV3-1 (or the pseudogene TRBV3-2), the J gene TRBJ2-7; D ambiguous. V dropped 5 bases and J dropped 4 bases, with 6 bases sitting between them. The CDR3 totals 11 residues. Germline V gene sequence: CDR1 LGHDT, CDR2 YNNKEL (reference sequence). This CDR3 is CASSTSYEQYF. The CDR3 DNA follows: TGTGCCAGCAGCACCTCTTACGAGCAGTACTTC.

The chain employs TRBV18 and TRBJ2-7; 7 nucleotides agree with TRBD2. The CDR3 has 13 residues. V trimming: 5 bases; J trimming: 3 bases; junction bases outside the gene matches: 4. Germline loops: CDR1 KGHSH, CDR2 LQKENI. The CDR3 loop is CASSVTSVYEQYF. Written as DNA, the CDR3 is TGTGCCAGCTCAGTTACTAGCGTCTACGAGCAGTACTTC.

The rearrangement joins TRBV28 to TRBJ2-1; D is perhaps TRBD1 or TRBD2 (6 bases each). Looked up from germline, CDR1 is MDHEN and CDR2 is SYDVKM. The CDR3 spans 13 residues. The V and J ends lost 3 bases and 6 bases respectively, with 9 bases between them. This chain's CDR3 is CASSFPGANEQFF. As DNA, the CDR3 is TGTGCCAGCAGTTTTCCGGGGGCCAATGAGCAGTTCTTC.

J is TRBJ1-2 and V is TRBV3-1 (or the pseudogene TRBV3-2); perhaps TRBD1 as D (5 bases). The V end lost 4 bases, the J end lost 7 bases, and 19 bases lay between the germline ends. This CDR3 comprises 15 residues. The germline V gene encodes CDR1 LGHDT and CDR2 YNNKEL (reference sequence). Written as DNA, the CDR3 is TGTGCCAGCAGCCGACAGAAGTCCGGGGTCGGTGGCTACACCTTC. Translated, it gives CASSRQKSGVGGYTF.

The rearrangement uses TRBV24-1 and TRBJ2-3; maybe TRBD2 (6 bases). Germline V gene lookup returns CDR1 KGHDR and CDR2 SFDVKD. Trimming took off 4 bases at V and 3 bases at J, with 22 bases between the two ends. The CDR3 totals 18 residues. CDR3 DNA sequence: TGTGCCACCAGTGACTCAGGGACTTTCGGGAGACTAACAGATACGCAGTATTTT. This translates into CATSDSGTFGRLTDTQYF.

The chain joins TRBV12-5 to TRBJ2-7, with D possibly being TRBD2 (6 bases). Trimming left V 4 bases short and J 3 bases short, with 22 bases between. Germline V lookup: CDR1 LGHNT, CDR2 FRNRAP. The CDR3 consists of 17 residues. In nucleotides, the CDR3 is TGTGCTAGTGGTTCTTTTGGGGGGACTGCTTTGGGCTACGAGCAGTACTTC. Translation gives CASGSFGGTALGYEQYF.